This paragraph covers one TCR beta chain sequence. Its target is not known. This record belongs to a study of T cells in localized non-small cell lung cancer. Deletions cut 4 bases from V and 3 bases from J, with 6 bases between. There are 12 residues in the CDR3. CDR1 GTSNPN and CDR2 SVGIG come from the germline V gene (reference sequence). General study findings and limits: There was higher T cell clonality in uninvolved adjacent lung than in tumor, and it was highest there.

Method: immunoSEQ multiplex PCR; TCRdb's copy keeps in-frame clones and lacks some. Of about 40,000 clones in the sample, roughly 79% were seen once. This chain links TRBV30 with TRBJ1-4; unclear D gene. This clonotype was sampled from a male donor older than 55 with stage II lung adenocarcinoma. This material consisted of peripheral blood mononuclear cells, taken before any cancer treatment. CDR3 region: CAWKESNEKLFF. The CDR3 nucleotides read TGTGCCTGGAAGGAGTCTAATGAAAAACTGTTTTTT.